These T cell receptor beta chains were read from a single sample in a study of response to subunit inactivated influenza vaccine. TCRdb independently ran MiXCR on the RT-PCR reads; one entry per CDR3 protein. The sample holds approximately 500,000 distinct CDR3 sequences, 13% seen once. The source was PBMCs from blood, collected 45 days after vaccination. The receptor set was obtained from a man aged 45 to 65 who received an inactivated influenza vaccine. Each CDR3 is given with its conserved first and last residue. A D gene is named only where the DNA matches it firmly. A row's size may be missing; if present it is once, few, many or a size class.

clone size	V gene	J gene	D gene	CDR3 DNA	CDR3 protein
-	TRBV15	TRBJ2-3	-	TGTGCCACCCGGGTGAGCGGTTCAGATACGCAGTATTTT	CATRVSGSDTQYF
-	TRBV20-1	TRBJ2-4	-	TGCAGTGCTAGAGATTTTGCTCTAGCCAAAAACATTCAGTACTTC	CSARDFALAKNIQYF
-	TRBV10-3	TRBJ2-3	-	TGTGCCATCAGCTTGGGGGCCTCTAGCACAGATACGCAGTATTTT	CAISLGASSTDTQYF
few	TRBV20-1	TRBJ2-7	-	TGCAGTGCTAGCGCGGCTTCCGCGGGACAAAAGTACGAGCAGTACTTC	CSASAASAGQKYEQYF
few	TRBV5-1	TRBJ2-7	-	TGCGCCAGCACCAAAGGGGACATCGCCTACGAGCAGTACTTC	CASTKGDIAYEQYF
-	TRBV24-1	TRBJ1-6	-	TGTGCCACCAGTGATGGCACTTCACCCCTCCACTTT	CATSDGTSPLHF
few	TRBV6-1	TRBJ2-1	-	TGTGCCAGCAGTGAACTCGAACGCTCCTACAATGAGCAGTTCTTC	CASSELERSYNEQFF
few	TRBV6-1	TRBJ2-5	TRBD2	TGTGCCAGCAGAGGGGCGGGGGGTCCCCCAGAGACCCAGTACTTC	CASRGAGGPPETQYF
few	TRBV6-1	TRBJ2-7	TRBD1	TGTGCCAGCAGCCGGTCGGGACAGGGCAGCTCCTACGAGCAGTACTTC	CASSRSGQGSSYEQYF
many	TRBV7-2	TRBJ2-7	-	TGTGCCAGCAGCCTGGACCACTACGAGCAGTACTTC	CASSLDHYEQYF
-	TRBV18	TRBJ2-3	-	TGTGCCAGCTCACCGGGGTACACAGATACGCAGTATTTT	CASSPGYTDTQYF
-	TRBV7-6	TRBJ2-5	-	TGTGCCAGCAGCCCTAGGAGGGGGGTAGGAGAAGAGACCCAGTACTTC	CASSPRRGVGEETQYF
few	TRBV6-5	TRBJ2-1	-	TGTGCCAGCAGTTCCCCTCCCAGGGGCTCCTACAATGAGCAGTTCTTC	CASSSPPRGSYNEQFF
few	TRBV20-1	TRBJ2-7	TRBD2	TGCAGTGCTAGACCCGTACCGGGACTAGCGCCCTACGAGCAGTACTTC	CSARPVPGLAPYEQYF
few	TRBV7-2	TRBJ2-3	-	TGTGCCAGCACCTTGGACTCGAACCTGAACACAGATACGCAGTATTTT	CASTLDSNLNTDTQYF
-	TRBV12-3/TRBV12-4	TRBJ2-1	TRBD1	TGTGCCAGCAGGCCGATCCGGGACAGGGCCTACAATGAGCAGTTCTTC	CASRPIRDRAYNEQFF
-	TRBV6-2/TRBV6-3	TRBJ1-5	TRBD1	TGTGCCAGCAGGACCGGGACAGATCTTAGCAATCAGCCCCAGCATTTT	CASRTGTDLSNQPQHF
few	TRBV5-8	TRBJ1-5	-	TGTGCCAGCAGCTTGGAGGGGCCGAACAATCAGCCCCAGCATTTT	CASSLEGPNNQPQHF
few	TRBV4-2	TRBJ2-1	TRBD2	TGTGCCAGCAGCCAAGTTGGCTACGGGAGGCCCTACAATGAGCAGTTCTTC	CASSQVGYGRPYNEQFF
-	TRBV7-2	TRBJ2-7	TRBD2	TGTGCCAGCAGTGCTAGCGGGGGCCACTACGAGCAGTACTTC	CASSASGGHYEQYF
few	TRBV13	TRBJ2-7	TRBD2	TGTGCCAGCAGCTTACTCTTCCTAGCGGGAGCCTACGAGCAGTACTTC	CASSLLFLAGAYEQYF
-	TRBV11-2	TRBJ2-3	-	TGTGCCAGCAGCTTAGAGGGGCGGAGATCCACAGATACGCAGTATTTT	CASSLEGRRSTDTQYF
-	TRBV5-5	TRBJ1-5	TRBD1	TGTGCCAGCAGCTATGGACAGGGTAGCAATCAGCCCCAGCATTTT	CASSYGQGSNQPQHF
many	TRBV7-9	TRBJ1-1	-	TGTGCCAGCAGCTTAGTAGGTAGGGGAACTGAAGCTTTCTTT	CASSLVGRGTEAFF
few	TRBV6-6	TRBJ1-1	-	TGTGCCAGCACCGGGACGGTGAACACTGAAGCTTTCTTT	CASTGTVNTEAFF
few	TRBV14	TRBJ2-5	TRBD2	TGTGCCAGCAGCCAATTTACTAGCGGAGAGACCCAGTACTTC	CASSQFTSGETQYF
few	TRBV5-4	TRBJ2-2	-	TGTGCCAGCAGCTTTTCATCGACGAACACCGGGGAGCTGTTTTTT	CASSFSSTNTGELFF
-	TRBV7-9	TRBJ2-3	TRBD2	TGTGCCAGCAGCTTTAACGGGAGGGCAGATACGCAGTATTTT	CASSFNGRADTQYF
few	TRBV7-2	TRBJ2-7	-	TGTGCCAGCAGCGCAGTGGGCTACGAGCAGTACTTC	CASSAVGYEQYF
-	TRBV29-1	TRBJ2-1	TRBD2	TGCAGCGTTGACTTCGGGACTAGCCTCAATGAGCAGTTCTTC	CSVDFGTSLNEQFF
-	TRBV28	TRBJ1-4	-	TGTGCCAGCAGTTTATTAGGCCCGCCGGCAACTAATGAAAAACTGTTTTTT	CASSLLGPPATNEKLFF
few	TRBV7-9	TRBJ2-5	TRBD2	TGTGCCAGCAGCATTAGCGGGGAGACCCAGTACTTC	CASSISGETQYF
-	TRBV25-1	TRBJ2-2	-	TGTGCCAGCAGCGGACATGCGAACACCGGGGAGCTGTTTTTT	CASSGHANTGELFF
-	TRBV7-9	TRBJ2-7	TRBD1	TGTGCCAGCAGCCCGGGACAGTCGCTCTCCTACGAGCAGTACTTC	CASSPGQSLSYEQYF
-	TRBV7-2	TRBJ1-1	-	TGTGCCAGCAGCTTAGGCCGGGTTACCGGCCCTGAAGCTTTCTTT	CASSLGRVTGPEAFF
few	TRBV5-6	TRBJ2-2	TRBD1	TGTGCCAGCAGCGCCGGACAGGGCAGGACCGGGGAGCTGTTTTTT	CASSAGQGRTGELFF
-	TRBV2	TRBJ2-5	TRBD2	TGTGCCAGCTTTAGGACTAGCGGAGTCCAAGAGACCCAGTACTTC	CASFRTSGVQETQYF
-	TRBV5-1	TRBJ2-2	-	TGCGCCAGCAGCTTGGGGGGTCACCGGTGGCCTGGGGAGCTGTTTTTT	CASSLGGHRWPGELFF
-	TRBV29-1	TRBJ2-7	-	TGCAGCGTTGAAGCGCGCAAAGGGAGCTACGAGCAGTACTTC	CSVEARKGSYEQYF
few	TRBV20-1	TRBJ1-6	TRBD1	TGCAGTGCTAGAGATTTTGGGGTGTCGGGGACAGGGGGTTCACCCCTCCACTTT	CSARDFGVSGTGGSPLHF
-	TRBV12-3/TRBV12-4	TRBJ2-7	-	TGTGCCAGCAGTCCCGGGATCAGGTACGAGCAGTACTTC	CASSPGIRYEQYF
-	TRBV5-6	TRBJ2-5	-	TGTGCCGGCAGCTCGGTAGAGACCCAGTACTTC	CAGSSVETQYF
-	TRBV28	TRBJ1-2	-	TGTGCCAGCAGCAGAGCTGTAGTCTATGGCTACACCTTC	CASSRAVVYGYTF
many	TRBV29-1	TRBJ1-1	-	TGCAGCGCTGTCGGGCGGGGGGGATGGCGAGCTTTCTTT	CSAVGRGGWRAFF
-	TRBV7-3	TRBJ2-1	-	TGTGCCAGCAGCTTCACATGGACTGTTCCGGGTGAGCAGTTCTTC	CASSFTWTVPGEQFF
few	TRBV28	TRBJ2-7	-	TGTGCCAGCAGTTTAGTGTTGGGCCAGGGGTCCTACGAGCAGTACTTC	CASSLVLGQGSYEQYF
-	TRBV4-2	TRBJ2-5	TRBD2	TGTGCCAGCAGCCAAGATAAGAGCGGGAGAGAGACCCAGTACTTC	CASSQDKSGRETQYF
-	TRBV5-6	TRBJ1-1	-	TGTGCCAGCAGCTTGGAAGGGCGGGCTGAAGCTTTCTTT	CASSLEGRAEAFF
many	TRBV7-2	TRBJ2-1	-	TGTGCCAGCAGCTTCGGGGCCCTATACAATGAGCAGTTCTTC	CASSFGALYNEQFF
few	TRBV28	TRBJ1-1	-	TGTGCCAGCAGTTCCCCGGACGCCATGAACACTGAAGCTTTCTTT	CASSSPDAMNTEAFF
few	TRBV5-1	TRBJ2-3	-	TGCGCCAGCAGCTCTCTTCCTGATACAGATACGCAGTATTTT	CASSSLPDTDTQYF
many	TRBV20-1	TRBJ1-4	-	TGCAGTGCCAGACATCCCCGAGGAAAACTGTTTTTT	CSARHPRGKLFF
-	TRBV20-1	TRBJ2-2	TRBD2	TGCAGTGCTAGAGATCCTGGTGGGAGGGCAGTCACCGGGGAGCTGTTTTTT	CSARDPGGRAVTGELFF
-	TRBV28	TRBJ1-5	-	TGTGCCAGCACTGGGGGGGTTCAGCCCCAGCATTTT	CASTGGVQPQHF
few	TRBV6-1	TRBJ1-2	TRBD1	TGTGCCAGCAGTCCGGCTCGGACAGGGGCCCGCTATGGCTACACCTTC	CASSPARTGARYGYTF
-	TRBV15	TRBJ2-5	-	TGTGCCACCAGCAGAGAAGGAGGGGGCCTAGGGAGATTCCAGTACTTC	CATSREGGGLGRFQYF
-	TRBV29-1	TRBJ2-3	-	TGCAGCGGTAGCGGAAGACACGCAGATACGCAGTATTTT	CSGSGRHADTQYF
few	TRBV10-1	TRBJ2-1	-	TGCGCCAGCAGTGAGTCGGGGATATACGATGAGCAGTTCTTC	CASSESGIYDEQFF
many	TRBV21-1	TRBJ2-5	-	TGTGCCAGCAGCAAAGAGCCCAGGGGGCGCGGAGAGACCCAGTACTTC	CASSKEPRGRGETQYF